The 9 T cell receptor beta chains below all came from one sample that was sequenced in a study of T-cell reconstitution after alpha-beta-depleted transplantation in children. Unique molecular identifiers were incorporated into the prepared TCRbeta library. Each CDR3 protein is one row after TCRdb ran MiXCR on the PCR reads. The sample consists of about 290,000 distinct CDR3 sequences, around 9.1% of them appearing once. The material sequenced was PBMCs, taken before TCRalphabeta/CD19-depleted stem cell transplant. All receptors come from a boy younger than two with acute myeloid leukemia, due to receive a stem cell transplant.

This clonotype was recorded at least ten times. This sequence joins TRBV5-8 and TRBJ1-1, with a possible D match to TRBD1 (5 bases). The CDR3 runs to 15 residues. V was cut by 4 bases and J by 3 bases, with 16 bases left in between. Germline CDR1 reads SGHTS; CDR2 reads YDEGEE. The DNA of the CDR3 is TGTGCCAGCAGCATCGAACAGGTTTGGGACACTGAAGCTTTCTTT. Translated, it gives CASSIEQVWDTEAFF.

This clonotype was counted ten times or more. This chain connects TRBV3-1 to TRBJ1-6, with 8 nucleotides matching TRBD1. CDR3 size: 15 residues. Unmatched junction bases numbered 9, after V lost 6 bases and J lost 8 bases. Per the germline V gene, CDR1 is LGHDT and CDR2 is YNNKEL (reference sequence). CDR3 bases: TGTGCCAGCAGACGAACCGACAGGGGAGATTCACCCCTCCACTTT. Protein sequence: CASRRTDRGDSPLHF.

This clonotype showed up many times. The chain combines TRBV28 with TRBJ1-5; D may be TRBD1 (6 bases). The V gene lost 1 base and the J gene lost 6 bases, with 10 bases spanning the gap. The germline V gene encodes CDR1 MDHEN and CDR2 SYDVKM. CDR3 length: 14 amino acids. CDR3 loop: CASSLLQGSQPQHF. The CDR3 DNA reads TGTGCCAGCAGTTTATTACAGGGCAGTCAGCCCCAGCATTTT.

This clonotype was detected ten times or more. The chain has TRBV5-1 and TRBJ2-1; TRBD1 is a possible D gene (6 bases). The V and J ends lost 1 base and 5 bases respectively, with 13 bases between them. This CDR3 region has 15 residues. Germline loops: CDR1 SGHRS, CDR2 YFSETQ. CDR3 residues: CASSLRGLGDNEQFF. In nucleotides, the CDR3 is TGCGCCAGCAGCTTGAGGGGGTTGGGCGACAATGAGCAGTTCTTC. Filled out from reference TRBV5-1 and TRBJ2-1, the complete variable domain reads KAGVTQTPRYLIKTRGQQVTLSCSPISGHRSVSWYQQTPGQGLQFLFEYFSETQRNKGNFPGRFSGRQFSNSRSEMNVSTLELGDSALYLCASSLRGLGDNEQFFGPGTRLTVL.

The gene calls are TRBV7-9 and TRBJ1-1; no reliable D call. Trimming removed 5 bases at V and 3 bases at J, with 7 bases between. The CDR3 extends over 12 amino acids. Looked up from germline, CDR1 is SEHNR and CDR2 is FQNEAQ (reference sequence). CDR3 sequence (DNA): TGTGCCAGCAGCGGGATCGACACTGAAGCTTTCTTT. Translating it yields CASSGIDTEAFF. Looking up the rest from reference TRBV7-9 and TRBJ1-1 gives the full variable domain: DTGVSQNPRHKITKRGQNVTFRCDPISEHNRLYWYRQTLGQGPEFLTYFQNEAQLEKSRLLSDRFSAERPKGSFSTLEIQRTEQGDSAMYLCASSGIDTEAFFGQGTRLTVV.

This clonotype has at least ten counts. The chain links TRBV28 to TRBJ1-1, with no clear D. In germline, CDR1 is MDHEN, CDR2 SYDVKM. The CDR3 extends over 14 amino acids. The V gene lost 3 bases and the J gene lost 1 base, with 9 bases spanning the gap. This CDR3 reads CASSFGVGNTEAFF. The CDR3 DNA reads as TGTGCCAGCAGTTTCGGGGTAGGGAACACTGAAGCTTTCTTT.

There are many counts of this clonotype. The rearrangement uses TRBV29-1 and TRBJ2-3, with unresolved D. The V end was cut by 4 bases, the J end by 0 bases, with 14 bases between. The CDR3 loop spans 15 amino acids. Germline assignment: CDR1 SQVTM and CDR2 ANQGSEA. CDR3 residues: CSVGPRSYSTDTQYF. The CDR3 DNA reads as TGCAGCGTTGGACCGAGGTCCTATAGCACAGATACGCAGTATTTT.

This clonotype was counted at least ten times. The chain is built from TRBV5-5 and TRBJ1-3; D gene unclear. The CDR3 length is 14 residues. Germline V lookup: CDR1 SGHKS, CDR2 YYEKEE (reference sequence). V gave up 0 bases and J gave up 4 bases, with 8 bases separating them. The CDR3 DNA sequence: TGTGCCAGCAGCTTGGCGAAGAGAGGAAACACCATATATTTT. Encoded protein: CASSLAKRGNTIYF.

The rearrangement uses TRBV5-4 and TRBJ2-2; D is undetermined. This CDR3 has 16 amino acids. In germline, CDR1 is SGHNT, CDR2 YYREEE (reference sequence). V shed 2 bases and J shed 1 base, with 12 bases lying between them. Here the CDR3 reads CASSFGEKRNTGELFF. CDR3 DNA sequence: TGTGCCAGCAGCTTTGGAGAAAAAAGGAACACCGGGGAGCTGTTTTTT.